This T cell receptor (beta chain) is from a study of blood T cell repertoires in COVID-19. Germline CDR1 and CDR2: GTSNPN and SVGIG (reference sequence). The ends were cut back, 4 bases at V and 0 bases at J, with 13 bases in the middle. The CDR3 runs 15 residues. Methods used by the authors: Amplification with reference gene primers provided the estimates of nucleated cell counts. Here immunoSEQ multiplex PCR was the method, and the copy in TCRdb shows in-frame clones only, minus some. That table furnishes V, J and clone size, whereas the DNA furnished D and trimming. The profile covers roughly 250,000 clones, with about 83% appearing a single time and just over 8.5% taken by the ten largest.

This receptor was identified in a man in his forties with active or convalescent COVID-19. This chain connects TRBV30 to TRBJ1-3; TRBD1 might be the D (6 bases). The material sequenced was peripheral blood. Here the CDR3 reads CAWTGQTSSGNTIYF. CDR3 nucleotides: TGTGCCTGGACCGGACAGACGAGCTCTGGAAACACCATATATTTT.